These T cell receptor beta chains were read from a single sample in a study of Graves' ophthalmopathy and Graves' hyperthyroidism. Via MiXCR, TCRdb re-called the multiplex PCR reads, giving one row per CDR3 protein. Of around 1,200,000 distinct CDR3 sequences in the sample, about 40% were seen once. Sequenced sample: peripheral blood or thyroid tissue (not recorded which). The receptors stem from an adult man with Graves' hyperthyroidism. CDR3s include the opening cysteine and the closing phenylalanine or tryptophan. D genes are given only for firm matches. Where a row states a size, it is once, few, many or the class of an expanded clone; other rows omit it.

d_gene	v_gene	abundance	j_gene	CDR3aa	CDR3nt
NA	TRBV6-1	few	TRBJ2-2	CASSEGRTSPNTGELFF	TGTGCCAGCAGTGAAGGGCGAACCAGCCCGAACACCGGGGAGCTGTTTTTT
NA	TRBV7-7	NA	TRBJ2-5	CASSSTAWETQYF	TGTGCCAGCAGCTCAACAGCCTGGGAGACCCAGTACTTC
NA	TRBV7-2	many	TRBJ2-5	CASSLVGVWQAPQETQYF	TGTGCCAGCAGCTTAGTGGGGGTTTGGCAGGCCCCTCAAGAGACCCAGTACTTC
NA	TRBV20-1	NA	TRBJ2-6	CSAREPIGSVSGANVLTF	TGCAGTGCTAGAGAGCCCATTGGGAGCGTCTCTGGGGCCAACGTCCTGACTTTC
NA	TRBV7-2	NA	TRBJ1-2	CASSLRSHGYTF	TGTGCCAGCAGCTTACGGTCTCATGGCTACACCTTC
TRBD1	TRBV12-3/TRBV12-4	few	TRBJ2-7	CASSATGTGHYSSYEQYF	TGTGCCAGCAGTGCCACCGGGACAGGGCATTATAGCTCCTACGAGCAGTACTTC
NA	TRBV15	many	TRBJ2-5	CATSERTEAQETQYF	TGTGCCACCAGCGAGCGGACAGAGGCACAAGAGACCCAGTACTTC
TRBD1	TRBV15	NA	TRBJ1-5	CATSSWDRGRGQPQHF	TGTGCCACCAGCAGTTGGGACAGGGGAAGGGGTCAGCCCCAGCATTTT
NA	TRBV29-1	many	TRBJ2-5	CSVEDRNEGTQYF	TGCAGCGTAGAAGACAGGAACGAGGGGACCCAGTACTTC
TRBD2	TRBV7-3	NA	TRBJ2-5	CASSLRPTAGGGETQYF	TGTGCCAGCAGCTTAAGACCCACGGCGGGGGGCGGTGAGACCCAGTACTTC
NA	TRBV20-1	few	TRBJ1-5	CSARDDLQDLNQPQHF	TGCAGTGCTAGAGATGATTTACAGGACTTGAATCAGCCCCAGCATTTT
NA	TRBV7-9	many	TRBJ2-5	CASSPGAGTQYF	TGTGCCAGCAGCCCGGGAGCGGGGACCCAGTACTTC
NA	TRBV20-1	many	TRBJ1-5	CSARISNSNQPQHF	TGCAGTGCTAGGATTTCTAATAGCAATCAGCCCCAGCATTTT
NA	TRBV20-1	NA	TRBJ2-7	CSARDGTSYEQYF	TGCAGTGCTCGGGACGGAACCTCCTACGAGCAGTACTTC
NA	TRBV27	NA	TRBJ2-3	CASSRSGFSTDTQYF	TGTGCCAGCAGTCGGAGCGGGTTTAGCACAGATACGCAGTATTTT
NA	TRBV25-1	NA	TRBJ2-2	CASSDLTGGESGELFF	TGTGCCAGCAGTGATCTGACAGGCGGGGAATCCGGGGAGCTGTTTTTT
NA	TRBV4-3	few	TRBJ1-5	CASSRTTGLNQPQHF	TGCGCCAGCAGCCGCACTACAGGCCTCAATCAGCCCCAGCATTTT
NA	TRBV6-5	many	TRBJ1-2	CASSQSGQLVGYTF	TGTGCCAGCAGTCAATCCGGACAGTTGGTTGGCTACACCTTC
TRBD2	TRBV7-2	NA	TRBJ2-3	CASGTSGRGGDTQYF	TGTGCTAGCGGGACTAGCGGGAGGGGTGGAGATACGCAGTATTTT
TRBD1	TRBV12-3/TRBV12-4	NA	TRBJ1-4	CASSPGDRSIEKLFF	TGTGCCAGCAGCCCGGGGGACAGGTCGATTGAAAAACTGTTTTTT
NA	TRBV7-2	many	TRBJ2-5	CASSLWTGVEETQYF	TGTGCCAGCAGCTTGTGGACGGGAGTGGAAGAGACCCAGTACTTC
NA	TRBV9	NA	TRBJ2-1	CASSVGGGPYNEQFF	TGTGCCAGCAGCGTAGGAGGGGGGCCCTACAATGAGCAGTTCTTC
NA	TRBV7-2	NA	TRBJ1-5	CASSVGQDNQPQHF	TGTGCCAGCAGTGTCGGACAAGACAATCAGCCCCAGCATTTT
TRBD1	TRBV29-1	many	TRBJ2-7	CSVGQGMGSYEQYF	TGCAGCGTCGGACAGGGAATGGGGTCCTACGAGCAGTACTTC
NA	TRBV6-5	NA	TRBJ1-1	CATRRLARNTEAFF	TGTGCCACGAGGCGGCTAGCCCGGAACACTGAAGCTTTCTTT
NA	TRBV2	many	TRBJ1-4	CASSGMDSSTNEKLFF	TGTGCCAGCAGTGGGATGGACAGCTCAACTAATGAAAAACTGTTTTTT
TRBD1	TRBV20-1	many	TRBJ1-2	CSAWTGESYGYTF	TGCAGTGCTTGGACAGGGGAATCCTACGGCTACACCTTC
TRBD1	TRBV29-1	NA	TRBJ1-1	CSVGGTDADTEAFF	TGCAGCGTTGGAGGGACAGACGCAGACACTGAAGCTTTCTTT
NA	TRBV27	many	TRBJ1-5	CASSSSDRLRQPQHF	TGTGCCAGCAGTTCATCAGACAGGCTCCGACAGCCCCAGCATTTT
NA	TRBV10-3	NA	TRBJ1-2	CATAGSPWGYGYTF	TGTGCCACCGCCGGGAGTCCGTGGGGGTATGGCTACACCTTC
NA	TRBV7-9	NA	TRBJ1-6	CASSSPGIGSYNSPLHF	TGTGCCAGCAGCTCCCCAGGGATTGGCTCCTATAATTCACCCCTCCACTTT
TRBD2	TRBV20-1	NA	TRBJ2-5	CSARGGRGSETQYF	TGCAGTGCTAGAGGCGGGAGGGGATCAGAGACCCAGTACTTC
NA	TRBV6-5	few	TRBJ1-6	CASSSGTVISPLHF	TGTGCCAGCAGTTCTGGGACCGTCATTTCACCCCTCCACTTT
NA	TRBV2	NA	TRBJ1-2	CASSNQDRLKAANYGYTF	TGTGCCAGCAGTAATCAGGACAGACTTAAGGCCGCTAACTATGGCTACACCTTC
NA	TRBV7-6	many	TRBJ2-6	CASRPGARIQVGANVLTF	TGTGCCAGTCGTCCAGGGGCACGGATTCAGGTCGGGGCCAACGTCCTGACTTTC
NA	TRBV5-1	NA	TRBJ2-7	CASSVGDGVGYEQYF	TGTGCCAGCAGCGTTGGAGATGGGGTCGGCTACGAGCAGTACTTC
NA	TRBV19	NA	TRBJ1-4	CASSPNGNEKLFF	TGTGCCAGTAGTCCGAACGGTAATGAAAAACTGTTTTTT
NA	TRBV20-1	NA	TRBJ2-7	CSSRAGGETYEQYF	TGCAGTTCCCGAGCAGGGGGGGAAACCTACGAGCAGTACTTC
TRBD2	TRBV10-3	once	TRBJ2-7	CASSPSGRAWDEQYF	TGTGCCAGCAGTCCCAGCGGGAGGGCCTGGGACGAGCAGTACTTC
NA	TRBV7-6	many	TRBJ2-7	CASSPRPIYEQYF	TGTGCCAGCAGCCCGAGGCCCATCTACGAGCAGTACTTC
NA	TRBV2	NA	TRBJ2-5	CACSAMEPNPQETQYF	TGTGCCTGCAGTGCTATGGAGCCAAACCCCCAAGAGACCCAGTACTTC
TRBD1	TRBV7-9	few	TRBJ1-6	CASVGGDSSYNSPLHF	TGTGCCAGCGTCGGGGGGGACAGTTCATATAATTCACCCCTCCACTTT
NA	TRBV20-1	many	TRBJ2-7	CSARGRDSYEQYF	TGCAGTGCTAGAGGTCGGGACTCCTACGAGCAGTACTTC
NA	TRBV20-1	NA	TRBJ2-7	CSARGLGREVVYEQYF	TGCAGTGCTAGAGGGTTAGGGCGGGAAGTAGTCTACGAGCAGTACTTC
NA	TRBV4-1	NA	TRBJ1-1	CASSQERARMNTEAFF	TGCGCCAGCAGTCAAGAAAGGGCACGGATGAACACTGAAGCTTTCTTT
TRBD2	TRBV29-1	many	TRBJ2-2	CSVGSSGNTGELFF	TGCAGCGTTGGGTCTAGCGGGAACACCGGGGAGCTGTTTTTT